Listed below are T cell receptor beta chains from one sample, sequenced in a study of monozygotic twins with inflammatory bowel disease. TCRdb reprocessed the 5' RACE reads and keeps a single row for each CDR3 protein, giving no DNA. In total, the table holds about 160,000 distinct CDR3 sequences. Sequencing was done on a sample of blood. All receptors come from a human donor with ulcerative colitis or Crohn's disease, or a healthy co-twin of an affected twin (not recorded which). Both conserved end residues are part of each CDR3. Clone size is shown for a subset of rows, as once, few, many or a class of expanded clone.

size: .; V: TRBV11-3; J: TRBJ2-5; CDR3: CASSSHGEGQETQYF
size: .; V: TRBV24-1; J: TRBJ2-5; CDR3: CATSDPDKGETQYF
size: .; V: TRBV6-1; J: TRBJ1-2; CDR3: CASSEDGEGGYGYTF
size: .; V: TRBV7-9; J: TRBJ1-1; CDR3: CASSLGQGASFPEAFF
size: .; V: TRBV20-1; J: TRBJ1-5; CDR3: CSARRGPGANQPQHF
size: .; V: TRBV12-3/TRBV12-4; J: TRBJ1-5; CDR3: CASSYRDRDQPQHF
size: .; V: TRBV7-9; J: TRBJ1-1; CDR3: CASSLGARANTEAFF
size: .; V: TRBV2; J: TRBJ1-5; CDR3: CASSEIEQPQHF
size: .; V: TRBV6-2/TRBV6-3; J: TRBJ1-1; CDR3: CASSYSYRGSRNTEAFF
size: .; V: TRBV6-1; J: TRBJ1-1; CDR3: CASSKPPLGTEAFF
size: .; V: TRBV20-1; J: TRBJ2-5; CDR3: CSARGTGGGSETQYF
size: .; V: TRBV27; J: TRBJ2-1; CDR3: CASSSLWGGYNEQFF
size: .; V: TRBV2; J: TRBJ1-4; CDR3: CASSDDEKLFF
size: .; V: TRBV29-1; J: TRBJ2-7; CDR3: CSVNQGRPEHYF
size: .; V: TRBV18; J: TRBJ2-5; CDR3: CASSPSGRAETQYF
size: .; V: TRBV20-1; J: TRBJ1-4; CDR3: CSAMGSDASTNEKLFF
size: .; V: TRBV20-1; J: TRBJ2-1; CDR3: CSARRTSDYNEQFF
size: .; V: TRBV20-1; J: TRBJ1-1; CDR3: CRVTGYERWGTEAFF
size: .; V: TRBV5-1; J: TRBJ2-5; CDR3: CASNPDQETQYF
size: .; V: TRBV11-2; J: TRBJ2-5; CDR3: CASSPMGLSASGRGTQYF
size: .; V: TRBV7-8; J: TRBJ1-5; CDR3: CASSSGTDQPQHF
size: .; V: TRBV5-1; J: TRBJ2-5; CDR3: CASSFFPGGSEETQYF
size: .; V: TRBV4-2; J: TRBJ1-5; CDR3: CASSRSGQGADQPQHF
size: .; V: TRBV9; J: TRBJ1-4; CDR3: CASSETVENEKLFF
size: .; V: TRBV7-2; J: TRBJ1-5; CDR3: CASSPIGGNQPQHF
size: .; V: TRBV12-3/TRBV12-4; J: TRBJ2-7; CDR3: CASSLDQGPNEQYF
size: .; V: TRBV4-3; J: TRBJ2-6; CDR3: CASSQEGGAGANVLTF
size: .; V: TRBV4-1; J: TRBJ2-3; CDR3: CASSQDRAGDSGDTQYF
size: .; V: TRBV6-5; J: TRBJ1-2; CDR3: CASSSPRGANYGYTF
size: .; V: TRBV5-1; J: TRBJ1-4; CDR3: CASSLQPGALNEKLFF
size: .; V: TRBV20-1; J: TRBJ2-7; CDR3: CSARDPMFREGHEQYF
size: .; V: TRBV7-6; J: TRBJ1-2; CDR3: CASSSPVDGYTF
size: .; V: TRBV7-2; J: TRBJ2-1; CDR3: CASSLDRNRNEQFF
size: medium-sized; V: TRBV5-1; J: TRBJ2-7; CDR3: CASSLEQEDEQYF
size: .; V: TRBV12-3/TRBV12-4; J: TRBJ1-6; CDR3: CASSFRPQRNSPLHF
size: .; V: TRBV10-3; J: TRBJ2-1; CDR3: CAISEGQGDTSYNEQFF
size: .; V: TRBV28; J: TRBJ2-5; CDR3: CASSLGAGAGETQYF
size: .; V: TRBV5-1; J: TRBJ2-1; CDR3: CASSRRGGIGGEQFF
size: .; V: TRBV30; J: TRBJ2-7; CDR3: CAWSFGDESYEQYF
size: .; V: TRBV6-1; J: TRBJ2-7; CDR3: CASSEGQGSEQYF
size: .; V: TRBV7-2; J: TRBJ1-6; CDR3: CASSFRDIGSPLHF
size: .; V: TRBV25-1; J: TRBJ2-3; CDR3: CASSSPGLAGGPSHPSTDTKYF
size: .; V: TRBV5-1; J: TRBJ1-6; CDR3: CASSLGGTSPLHF
size: .; V: TRBV28; J: TRBJ2-7; CDR3: CASSLLPGTAHEQYF
size: .; V: TRBV12-3/TRBV12-4; J: TRBJ2-1; CDR3: CASTKREGSSYNEQFF
size: .; V: TRBV5-1; J: TRBJ2-7; CDR3: CASSLGVVGGSSYEQYF
size: .; V: TRBV20-1; J: TRBJ2-2; CDR3: CSAMRETGTGELFF
size: .; V: TRBV27; J: TRBJ1-1; CDR3: CASSLGPSTEAFF
size: .; V: TRBV5-6; J: TRBJ1-1; CDR3: CASSITRNTEAFF
size: .; V: TRBV20-1; J: TRBJ2-5; CDR3: CSAPPAQRVQETQYF
size: .; V: TRBV20-1; J: TRBJ2-5; CDR3: CSARDWDRETQYF
size: .; V: TRBV10-3; J: TRBJ2-5; CDR3: CAISDPRGPQETPYF